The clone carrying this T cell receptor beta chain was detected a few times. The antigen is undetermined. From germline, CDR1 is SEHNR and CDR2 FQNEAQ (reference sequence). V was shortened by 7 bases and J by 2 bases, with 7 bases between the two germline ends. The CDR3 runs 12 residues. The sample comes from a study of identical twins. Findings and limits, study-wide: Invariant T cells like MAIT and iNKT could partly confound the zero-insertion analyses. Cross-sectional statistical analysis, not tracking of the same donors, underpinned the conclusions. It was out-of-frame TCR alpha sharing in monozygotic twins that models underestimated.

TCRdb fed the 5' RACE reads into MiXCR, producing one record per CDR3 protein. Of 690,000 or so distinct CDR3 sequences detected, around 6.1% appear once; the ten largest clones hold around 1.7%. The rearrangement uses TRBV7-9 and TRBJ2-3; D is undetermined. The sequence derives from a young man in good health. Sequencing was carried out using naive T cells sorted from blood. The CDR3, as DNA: TGTGCCAGCAACTACTACACAGATACGCAGTATTTT. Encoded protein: CASNYYTDTQYF. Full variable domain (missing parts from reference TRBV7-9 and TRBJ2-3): DTGVSQNPRHKITKRGQNVTFRCDPISEHNRLYWYRQTLGQGPEFLTYFQNEAQLEKSRLLSDRFSAERPKGSFSTLEIQRTEQGDSAMYLCASNYYTDTQYFGPGTRLTVL.